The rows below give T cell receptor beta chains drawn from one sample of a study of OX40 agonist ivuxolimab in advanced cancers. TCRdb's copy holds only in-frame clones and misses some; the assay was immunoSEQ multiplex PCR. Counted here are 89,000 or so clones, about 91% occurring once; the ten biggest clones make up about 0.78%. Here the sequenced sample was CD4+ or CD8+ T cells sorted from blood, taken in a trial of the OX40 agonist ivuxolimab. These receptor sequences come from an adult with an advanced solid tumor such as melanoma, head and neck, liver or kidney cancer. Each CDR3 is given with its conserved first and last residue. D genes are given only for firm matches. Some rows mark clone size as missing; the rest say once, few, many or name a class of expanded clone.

TGTGCCAGCAGTAGTCGACCAGGCACCGGGGAGCTGTTTTTT,CASSSRPGTGELFF,14,few,NA,TRBV6-5,TRBJ2-2
TGCGCCAGCAGCGTACAGGGGGGGAGGATAGATACGCAGTATTTT,CASSVQGGRIDTQYF,15,NA,NA,TRBV4-3,TRBJ2-3
TGTGCCAGTGGGCCCGGACTAGCGGGGTTTGAGACCCAGTACTTC,CASGPGLAGFETQYF,15,NA,TRBD2,TRBV19,TRBJ2-5
TGTGCCATCAGTGAGTCAAAGCGGGAGGTTTCCGGGGAGCTGTTTTTT,CAISESKREVSGELFF,16,NA,TRBD2,TRBV10-3,TRBJ2-2
TGCAGCGTTGATGCCACACTTCAAGAGACCCAGTACTTC,CSVDATLQETQYF,13,NA,NA,TRBV29-1,TRBJ2-5
TGTGCCAGCAGCGGAGGGACAGGGGGCGGCCCTCACGAGCAGTACTTC,CASSGGTGGGPHEQYF,16,NA,TRBD1,TRBV9,TRBJ2-7
TGTGCCAGCTCACTGGGAGGGGACTCTGGAAACACCATATATTTT,CASSLGGDSGNTIYF,15,once,NA,TRBV18,TRBJ1-3
TGCGCCAGCAGCTTGGACGGGCCCACCGGGGAGCTGTTTTTT,CASSLDGPTGELFF,14,once,NA,TRBV5-1,TRBJ2-2
TGCAGTATCCTTTCAGGAAGTCTTAGCTATGGCTACACCTTC,CSILSGSLSYGYTF,14,once,NA,TRBV29-1,TRBJ1-2
TGTGCCAGCAGTGAACTGACAAGCACAGATACGCAGTATTTT,CASSELTSTDTQYF,14,NA,NA,TRBV2,TRBJ2-3
TGTGCCACCAGCGCAAGGGACAGGGGTTATGAAAAACTGTTTTTT,CATSARDRGYEKLFF,15,NA,TRBD1,TRBV15,TRBJ1-4
TGTGCCAGCAGTGACTCGGCGGGAGGGCCGCATACGCAGTATTTT,CASSDSAGGPHTQYF,15,NA,TRBD2,TRBV6-4,TRBJ2-3
TGTGCCAGCAGTTTAGAACCCATTAGCACAGATACGCAGTATTTT,CASSLEPISTDTQYF,15,few,NA,TRBV28,TRBJ2-3
TGTGCCAGCAGCTTGGAGCGGGAGACTAGCACAGATACGCAGTATTTT,CASSLERETSTDTQYF,16,NA,TRBD2,TRBV5-5,TRBJ2-3
TGTGCCAGCAGTCCCGACAGCTATGGCTACACCTTC,CASSPDSYGYTF,12,NA,NA,TRBV28,TRBJ1-2
TGTGCCAGCAGCTTAGGGCTAGCGGGAGCCCACGAGCAGTACTTC,CASSLGLAGAHEQYF,15,NA,TRBD2,TRBV7-2,TRBJ2-7
TGTGCCAGCAGTAAGGGAGGGAGGGGTCCTGAAGCTTTCTTT,CASSKGGRGPEAFF,14,NA,NA,TRBV28,TRBJ1-1
TGTGCCAGCTCTTGGGGCAGCGCCGATACGCAGTATTTT,CASSWGSADTQYF,13,NA,NA,TRBV7-2,TRBJ2-3
TGCAGTGCTACGAGGAACACTGAAGCTTTCTTT,CSATRNTEAFF,11,few,NA,TRBV20-1,TRBJ1-1
TGTGCCAGTAGATGGGGGGCGCGTACCGGGGAGCTGTTTTTT,CASRWGARTGELFF,14,NA,NA,TRBV19,TRBJ2-2
TGTGCCAGCAGCTCCCTAGCGGGAGGGCCCAGAGATACGCAGTATTTT,CASSSLAGGPRDTQYF,16,NA,TRBD2,TRBV7-2,TRBJ2-3
TGTGCCAGCAGACGCGCCCAGGAGCAGTTCTTC,CASRRAQEQFF,11,NA,NA,TRBV7-9,TRBJ2-1
TGTGCCAGCAGCTACCAGACTAGCGGGAGGGCCCATGAGCAGTTCTTC,CASSYQTSGRAHEQFF,16,NA,TRBD2,TRBV7-9,TRBJ2-1
TGTGCCAGCAGTATCAATCAGGGGGCAAATGGCTACACCTTC,CASSINQGANGYTF,14,NA,TRBD1,TRBV6-5,TRBJ1-2
TGTGCCACCGTTACAGGGGGCTCCTACAATGAGCAGTTCTTC,CATVTGGSYNEQFF,14,NA,TRBD1,TRBV19,TRBJ2-1
TGTGCCAGCAGCCCGGGGATCTTCCCGGCGGCAGATACGCAGTATTTT,CASSPGIFPAADTQYF,16,NA,NA,TRBV28,TRBJ2-3
TGTGCCAGCAGTGATGACACTGGCTACACCTTC,CASSDDTGYTF,11,NA,NA,TRBV2,TRBJ1-2
TGTGCCAGCAGTTTATACGGAGAGACCCAGTACTTC,CASSLYGETQYF,12,NA,NA,TRBV27,TRBJ2-5
TGTGCCAGCAGACGGGACAGGGGTCTCAATCAGCCCCAGCATTTT,CASRRDRGLNQPQHF,15,NA,TRBD1,TRBV2,TRBJ1-5
TGTGCCAGCAGCTTAGAGGGGACAGGGCACTATGGCTACACCTTC,CASSLEGTGHYGYTF,15,NA,TRBD1,TRBV7-2,TRBJ1-2
TGTGCCAGCACCTCCCAGGGGCCAACTAATGAAAAACTGTTTTTT,CASTSQGPTNEKLFF,15,NA,NA,TRBV7-9,TRBJ1-4
TGTGCCAGCAGTTCAATAGCGGGAGGAGCTCCAGATACGCAGTATTTT,CASSSIAGGAPDTQYF,16,NA,TRBD2,TRBV28,TRBJ2-3
TGTGCCAGTAGCGGGACAGGGGGGCTCAATGAGCAGTTCTTC,CASSGTGGLNEQFF,14,NA,TRBD1,TRBV19,TRBJ2-1
TGTGCCAGCAGCGTAGCGGCGGGCCCCTCCTACGAGCAGTACTTC,CASSVAAGPSYEQYF,15,NA,NA,TRBV9,TRBJ2-7
TGCGCCAGCAGCTTAGGGGCCCCTGGCTACACCTTC,CASSLGAPGYTF,12,NA,NA,TRBV5-1,TRBJ1-2
TGTGCCAGCGCTAGCGGGAGGGGAGAGACCCAGTACTTC,CASASGRGETQYF,13,NA,TRBD2,TRBV7-8,TRBJ2-5
TGTGCCATCCGGGACAGCCAGAACACCGGGGAGCTGTTTTTT,CAIRDSQNTGELFF,14,few,TRBD1,TRBV10-3,TRBJ2-2
TGTGCCAGCAGTTACGGGGGACTAGCTTCAGATACGCAGTATTTT,CASSYGGLASDTQYF,15,NA,TRBD2,TRBV6-6,TRBJ2-3
TGTGCCAGCAGTGCGTCTAGCGGGAGTCGGGAGACCCAGTACTTC,CASSASSGSRETQYF,15,NA,TRBD2,TRBV2,TRBJ2-5
TGTGCCAGCAGGGATCGACGAGAGCAGTACTTC,CASRDRREQYF,11,once,NA,TRBV21-1,TRBJ2-7
TGTGCCAGCAGCTTAGAACGCGGGGGCTGGAGCTCCTACAATGAGCAGTTCTTC,CASSLERGGWSSYNEQFF,18,NA,NA,TRBV11-2,TRBJ2-1
TGCGCCAGCAGCCAACTCCCCGGAATCGGCCTGACTTTC,CASSQLPGIGLTF,13,NA,NA,TRBV4-3,TRBJ2-6
TGTGCCAGCAGTTTTGGCACAGATACGCAGTATTTT,CASSFGTDTQYF,12,NA,NA,TRBV25-1,TRBJ2-3
TGTGCCAGCAGAGAATCGAGGGGGGAGCAGTTCTTC,CASRESRGEQFF,12,NA,NA,TRBV6-5,TRBJ2-1
TGTGCCAGCAGCTTCGGCGGGAGAGTCGATGAGCAGTTCTTC,CASSFGGRVDEQFF,14,NA,TRBD2,TRBV11-2,TRBJ2-1
TGTGCCAGCAGCTTAGGTACTGCGTCCTACAATGAGCAGTTCTTC,CASSLGTASYNEQFF,15,NA,NA,TRBV7-2,TRBJ2-1
TGTGCCAGCAGTCCTGGTAGCGGGAGGGGTGGGGAGCAGTACTTC,CASSPGSGRGGEQYF,15,NA,TRBD2,TRBV6-5,TRBJ2-7
TGTGCCAGCAGCTTATCTCCGAACACCGGGGAGCTGTTTTTT,CASSLSPNTGELFF,14,NA,NA,TRBV7-8,TRBJ2-2
TGTGCCATCAGTGAGGGCGGGAGATCGGTCGAGCAGTTCTTC,CAISEGGRSVEQFF,14,NA,TRBD2,TRBV10-3,TRBJ2-1
TGTGCCAGCGGCAAAGAGGCAGGGGTTTATGGCTACACCTTC,CASGKEAGVYGYTF,14,once,NA,TRBV28,TRBJ1-2
TGTGCCAGTAAGCCCGAGGGGCCCGCAGAGATCTATGGCTACACCTTC,CASKPEGPAEIYGYTF,16,few,NA,TRBV19,TRBJ1-2
TGTGCCAGCAACCCCCTAGCGGTAAGCTCCTACGAGCAGTACTTC,CASNPLAVSSYEQYF,15,few,TRBD2,TRBV11-2,TRBJ2-7